This T cell receptor (beta chain) derives from a study of preoperative IRX-2 immunotherapy in early breast cancer. The repertoire was sequenced with immunoSEQ multiplex PCR; TCRdb's copy has only in-frame clones and lacks some. The data hold roughly 27,000 clones, with roughly 74% observed a single time. After removal of 6 bases from V and 8 bases from J, the junction contained 4 bases not matched to a gene. The CDR3 spans 12 residues. Germline V CDR1 and CDR2: KGHSH, LQKENI. The treatment was: preoperative locoregional IRX-2 cytokine immunotherapy. This phase Ib study tested locoregional IRX-2 cytokine immunotherapy given before surgery.

The sequence was obtained from a human donor with breast cancer. Sequencing used lymph node tissue, obtained before IRX-2 immunotherapy. The chain recombines TRBV18 with TRBJ1-3; TRBD1 matches at 7 bases. The CDR3 coding sequence is TGTGCCAGCTCCCCCAGGGGGGACACCATATATTTT. Protein sequence: CASSPRGDTIYF.